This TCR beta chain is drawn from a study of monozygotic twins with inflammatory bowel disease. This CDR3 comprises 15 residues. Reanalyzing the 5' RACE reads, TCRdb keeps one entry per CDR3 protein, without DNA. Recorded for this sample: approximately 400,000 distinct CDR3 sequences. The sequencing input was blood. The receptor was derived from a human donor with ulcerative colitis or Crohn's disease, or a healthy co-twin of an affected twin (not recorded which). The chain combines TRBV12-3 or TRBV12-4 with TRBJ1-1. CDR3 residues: CASNPGAGGWTEAFF.